The rows below give T cell receptor beta chains drawn from one sample of a study of T cell repertoires in ileal Crohn's disease. Data came from immunoSEQ multiplex PCR; TCRdb stores just in-frame clones and leaves some out. The sample lists 15,000 to 20,000 clones, roughly 70% occurring once. Material: ileal tissue. The receptors derive from an adult with Crohn's disease. Each CDR3 is given with its conserved first and last residue. A D gene is named only where the DNA matches it firmly. The size field is filled for only some rows; it gives once, few, many or a size class.

D	V	J	size	DNA	CDR3
NA	TRBV4-1	TRBJ1-1	NA	TGCGCCAGCAGCCAAGGGCAGGGTAAAGGGGAAGCTCAAGCTTTCTTT	CASSQGQGKGEAQAFF
NA	TRBV5-1	TRBJ1-6	NA	TGCGCCAGCAGCCCCACAGGGTCGAGCTCCTATAATTCACCCCTCCACTTT	CASSPTGSSSYNSPLHF
NA	TRBV7-6	TRBJ2-3	NA	TGTGCCAGCAGCTTAGGCGGCCCTTTGTTAACAGATACGCAGTATTTT	CASSLGGPLLTDTQYF
TRBD2	TRBV25-1	TRBJ2-7	few	TGTGCCAGCAGTGAAGGGGAGGGATCGGGGGAGCAGTACTTC	CASSEGEGSGEQYF
NA	TRBV2	TRBJ1-2	NA	TGTGCCAGCAGCGTCACTTACAGGGACCCTAACTATGGCTACACCTTC	CASSVTYRDPNYGYTF
NA	TRBV7-2	TRBJ2-5	NA	TGTGCCAGCAGCTTAGAACACCGCCAAGAGACCCAGTACTTC	CASSLEHRQETQYF
NA	TRBV7-9	TRBJ2-2	NA	TGTGCCAGCACCCTCGGCACCGGGGAGCTGTTTTTT	CASTLGTGELFF
TRBD1	TRBV18	TRBJ1-6	few	TGTGCCAGCTCACCTCCGGGACAGGGTTCGTCACCCCTCCACTTT	CASSPPGQGSSPLHF
NA	TRBV5-4	TRBJ2-6	few	TGTGCCAGCAGCTTGGTGGAGGGTACTGGGGCCAACGTCCTGACTTTC	CASSLVEGTGANVLTF
TRBD2	TRBV5-4	TRBJ2-7	once	TGTGCCAGCAGCTTGGACTTAGCGGGCCAAATGGGAGGCGAGCAGTACTTC	CASSLDLAGQMGGEQYF
NA	TRBV5-1	TRBJ1-3	NA	TGCGCCAGCAGCTTGGAGCCGGGGGGCTCTGGAAACACCATATATTTT	CASSLEPGGSGNTIYF
TRBD1	TRBV19	TRBJ1-2	NA	TGTGCCAGTAGTATAGATTACGGACAGGGGGCAGATGGCTACACCTTC	CASSIDYGQGADGYTF
NA	TRBV6-5	TRBJ2-1	NA	TGTGCCAGCAGTTACTCGACGGGTCTGGCTGAGCAGTTCTTC	CASSYSTGLAEQFF
TRBD2	TRBV9	TRBJ2-1	NA	TGTGCCAGCAGGGCTAGCGGGACCCAGGGGAATGAGCAGTTCTTC	CASRASGTQGNEQFF
NA	TRBV6-1	TRBJ1-1	few	TGTGCCAGCAGCTACAGGGAGAGCACTGAAGCTTTCTTT	CASSYRESTEAFF
NA	TRBV20-1	TRBJ2-5	NA	TGCAGTGCTGTACAAGAGACCCAGTACTTC	CSAVQETQYF
TRBD1	TRBV18	TRBJ1-6	medium-sized	TGTGCCAGCTCACCCCGACAGGGGGATTCACCCCTCCACTTT	CASSPRQGDSPLHF
TRBD2	TRBV7-3	TRBJ2-1	NA	TGTGCCAGCAGCTTAAATCGAGCGGGAGCCAGCAATGAGCAGTTCTTC	CASSLNRAGASNEQFF
TRBD2	TRBV6-4	TRBJ2-3	few	TGTGCCAGCAGTGAACTAGCGGGGGCCCTAGATACGCAGTATTTT	CASSELAGALDTQYF
NA	TRBV6-4	TRBJ2-2	NA	TGTGCCAGCAGTGAGGGACAAACCGGGGAGCTGTTTTTT	CASSEGQTGELFF
NA	TRBV7-8	TRBJ2-4	NA	TGTGCCAGCAGCTCCCCCCCAGGGCCCCTAGCCAAAAACATTCAGTACTTC	CASSSPPGPLAKNIQYF
TRBD1	TRBV5-4	TRBJ1-2	few	TGTGCCAGCAGCTCATACGACAGGGCGTTCGGCTACACCTTC	CASSSYDRAFGYTF
TRBD2	TRBV6-4	TRBJ2-3	NA	TGTGCCAGCAGTGGACTAGCGGGGGGGCCAGATACGCAGTATTTT	CASSGLAGGPDTQYF
TRBD2	TRBV11-3	TRBJ2-1	NA	TGTGCCAGCAGCTTAGCAGGGGGGACTAGCGGGAGACAATACAATGAGCAGTTCTTC	CASSLAGGTSGRQYNEQFF
TRBD1	TRBV7-8	TRBJ1-2	few	TGTGCCAGCAGCTTAGCGGGGAGCAGGGGGCGAGGTGGCTACACCTTC	CASSLAGSRGRGGYTF
NA	TRBV4-1	TRBJ1-1	NA	TGCGCCAGCAGCCAAGCTACCACGCAGAACACTGAAGCTTTCTTT	CASSQATTQNTEAFF
TRBD1	TRBV2	TRBJ1-5	few	TGTGCCAGCAGGACAGGGAGCAATCAGCCCCAGCATTTT	CASRTGSNQPQHF